This T cell receptor beta chain emerged from a study of lymphopenia after photon versus proton radiotherapy. The assay was immunoSEQ multiplex PCR, and TCRdb's table has in-frame clones only and misses some. The sample has 150,000 to 200,000 clones; approximately 90% are singletons. CDR1 is SNHLY and CDR2 is FYNNEI in the germline V gene. V shed 6 bases, J shed 0 bases, and the junction held 2 bases outside the gene matches. CDR3 length: 15 residues. This clone was detected a few times. Its target is not known. Findings and caveats of the study: Authors raise, but do not show, better survival with proton therapy. A bigger post-nadir fall in TCR diversity correlated inversely with survival time in deceased patients.

The receptor's source is a man in his fifties or sixties with gastric cancer. J is TRBJ1-5 and V is TRBV2; 10 nucleotides match TRBD1. The sequencing used peripheral blood, collected from a patient treated with photon-based radiotherapy. The CDR3 spells CASRGQGVSNQPQHF. Here the CDR3 DNA reads TGTGCCAGCAGAGGACAGGGGGTTAGCAATCAGCCCCAGCATTTT.